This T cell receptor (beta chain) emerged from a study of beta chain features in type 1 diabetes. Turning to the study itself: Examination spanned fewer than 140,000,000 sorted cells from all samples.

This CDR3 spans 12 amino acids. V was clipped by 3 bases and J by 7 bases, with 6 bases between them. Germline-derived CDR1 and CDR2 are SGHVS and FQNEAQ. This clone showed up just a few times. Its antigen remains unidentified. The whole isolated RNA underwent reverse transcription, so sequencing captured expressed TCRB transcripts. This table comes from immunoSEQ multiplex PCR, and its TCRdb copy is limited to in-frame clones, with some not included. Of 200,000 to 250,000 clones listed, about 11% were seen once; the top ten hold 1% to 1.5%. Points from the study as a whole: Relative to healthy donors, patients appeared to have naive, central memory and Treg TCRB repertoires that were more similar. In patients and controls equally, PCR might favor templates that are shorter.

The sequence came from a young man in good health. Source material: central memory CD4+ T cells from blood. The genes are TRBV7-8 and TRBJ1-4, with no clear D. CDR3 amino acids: CASSLISEKLFF. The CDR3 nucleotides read TGTGCCAGCAGCTTGATCTCTGAAAAACTGTTTTTT.